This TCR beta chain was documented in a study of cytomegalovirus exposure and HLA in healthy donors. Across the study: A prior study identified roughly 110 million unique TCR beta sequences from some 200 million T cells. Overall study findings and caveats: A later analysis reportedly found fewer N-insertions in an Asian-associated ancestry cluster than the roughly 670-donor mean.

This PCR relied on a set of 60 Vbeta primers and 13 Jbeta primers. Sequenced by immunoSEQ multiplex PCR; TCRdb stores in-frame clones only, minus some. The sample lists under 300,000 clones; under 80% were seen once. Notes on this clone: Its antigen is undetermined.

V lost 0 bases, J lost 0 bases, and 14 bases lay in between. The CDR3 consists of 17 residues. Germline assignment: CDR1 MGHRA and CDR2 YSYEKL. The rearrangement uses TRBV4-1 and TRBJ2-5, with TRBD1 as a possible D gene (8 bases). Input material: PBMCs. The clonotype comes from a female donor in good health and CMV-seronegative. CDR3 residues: CASSQEGGTGHQETQYF. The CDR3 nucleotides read TGCGCCAGCAGCCAAGAGGGAGGGACAGGTCACCAAGAGACCCAGTACTTC.